The rows below give T cell receptor beta chains drawn from one sample of a study of beta chain features in type 1 diabetes. Here immunoSEQ multiplex PCR was the method, and the copy in TCRdb shows in-frame clones only, minus some. The profile shows about 340,000 clones, around 8% of them singletons. Sequences were obtained from central memory CD4+ T cells from blood. These receptors all come from a woman under 30 in good health. Each CDR3 is given with its conserved first and last residue. D genes are given only for firm matches. Not all rows give a size; the values are once, few, many and, for expanded clones, a class.

abundance	v_gene	len	j_gene	d_gene	CDR3aa	CDR3nt
.	TRBV18	17	TRBJ2-5	TRBD2	CASSPPSGTSGKETQYF	TGTGCCAGCTCACCACCGTCCGGGACTAGCGGTAAAGAGACCCAGTACTTC
few	TRBV7-2	14	TRBJ2-5	.	CASSLYPIQETQYF	TGTGCCAGCAGCTTGTACCCGATCCAAGAGACCCAGTACTTC
.	TRBV15	17	TRBJ1-4	.	CATSSRRGSGANEKLFF	TGTGCCACCAGCAGCCGCCGTGGGTCGGGGGCAAATGAAAAACTGTTTTTT
few	TRBV19	13	TRBJ1-1	.	CASSIVRAAEAFF	TGTGCCAGTAGTATTGTCCGGGCCGCTGAAGCTTTCTTT
.	TRBV4-2	16	TRBJ1-3	.	CASSQTDRISGNTIYF	TGTGCCAGCAGCCAAACCGACAGGATCTCTGGAAACACCATATATTTT
few	TRBV6-5	15	TRBJ2-6	.	CASSWGFSGANVLTF	TGTGCCAGCAGTTGGGGATTCTCTGGGGCCAACGTCCTGACTTTC
.	TRBV7-2	14	TRBJ2-1	.	CASSFMTVYNEQFF	TGTGCCAGCAGCTTTATGACTGTCTACAATGAGCAGTTCTTC
.	TRBV7-6	14	TRBJ2-5	.	CASSPPGNQETQYF	TGTGCCAGCAGCCCCCCAGGGAACCAAGAGACCCAGTACTTC
.	TRBV4-2	15	TRBJ2-7	TRBD1	CASSQVETGSTGQYF	TGTGCCAGCAGCCAAGTCGAGACAGGGTCTACGGGGCAGTACTTC
.	TRBV11-2	17	TRBJ1-3	.	CASSLVLTVNSGNTIYF	TGTGCCAGCAGCTTAGTTTTGACAGTAAACTCTGGAAACACCATATATTTT
few	TRBV4-2	15	TRBJ2-7	TRBD2	CASSQETGGPYEQYF	TGTGCCAGCAGCCAAGAGACGGGAGGCCCCTACGAGCAGTACTTC
.	TRBV6-6	16	TRBJ2-5	TRBD2	CASSTPGLAGWETQYF	TGTGCCAGCAGTACCCCCGGGCTAGCGGGATGGGAGACCCAGTACTTC
.	TRBV5-4	14	TRBJ2-3	.	CASSFDWSTDTQYF	TGTGCCAGCAGCTTTGACTGGTCCACAGATACGCAGTATTTT
.	TRBV14	16	TRBJ2-7	TRBD2	CASSQDSGTRGREQYF	TGTGCCAGCAGCCAAGATAGTGGGACTAGGGGCCGCGAGCAGTACTTC
few	TRBV5-8	16	TRBJ1-4	TRBD1	CASSLDRGETNEKLFF	TGTGCCAGCAGCTTGGACAGGGGGGAAACTAATGAAAAACTGTTTTTT
.	TRBV15	13	TRBJ2-1	TRBD2	CATSRGKGLFEFF	TGTGCCACCAGCAGAGGGAAGGGACTATTTGAGTTCTTC
few	TRBV5-1	16	TRBJ2-5	.	CASSLKGGGKEETQYF	TGCGCCAGCAGCTTGAAGGGTGGCGGGAAGGAAGAGACCCAGTACTTC
.	TRBV19	14	TRBJ1-1	.	CASSNRAANTEAFF	TGTGCCAGTAGTAACAGAGCAGCGAACACTGAAGCTTTCTTT
few	TRBV10-3	14	TRBJ1-1	.	CAISAGRGNTEAFF	TGTGCCATCAGTGCGGGGCGCGGGAACACTGAAGCTTTCTTT
many	TRBV28	14	TRBJ2-3	.	CASSIGDRPDTQYF	TGTGCCAGCAGTATAGGGGACCGCCCAGATACGCAGTATTTT
many	TRBV13	16	TRBJ1-1	.	CASSSRYRAQNTEAFF	TGTGCCAGCAGCTCCCGTTACAGGGCACAGAACACTGAAGCTTTCTTT
.	TRBV11-1	14	TRBJ2-5	TRBD2	CASSVTSGGWTQYF	TGTGCCAGCAGCGTCACTAGCGGAGGATGGACCCAGTACTTC
.	TRBV28	17	TRBJ2-1	.	CASSSDLTVREYNEQFF	TGTGCCAGCAGTTCCGATCTGACCGTAAGGGAGTACAATGAGCAGTTCTTC
few	TRBV7-2	12	TRBJ2-1	.	CASTPDLNEQFF	TGTGCCAGCACCCCGGACCTCAATGAGCAGTTCTTC
.	TRBV7-2	12	TRBJ2-1	TRBD2	CASQTSGREQFF	TGTGCCAGCCAAACCAGCGGGAGGGAGCAGTTCTTC
.	TRBV6-1	12	TRBJ2-3	.	CASMGGTDTQYF	TGTGCCAGCATGGGCGGCACAGATACGCAGTATTTT
many	TRBV10-3	15	TRBJ2-3	.	CAISGGEAHSDTQYF	TGTGCCATCAGTGGAGGGGAGGCCCACAGCGATACGCAGTATTTT
few	TRBV7-2	15	TRBJ2-1	.	CASSYTPYSYNEQFF	TGTGCCAGCAGCTACACCCCCTACTCCTACAATGAGCAGTTCTTC
.	TRBV19	15	TRBJ2-5	.	CASSTGLHFQETQYF	TGTGCCAGTAGTACCGGGCTCCACTTCCAAGAGACCCAGTACTTC
few	TRBV28	15	TRBJ2-7	.	CASATHGAGLYEQYF	TGTGCCAGCGCGACTCACGGCGCCGGACTCTACGAGCAGTACTTC
.	TRBV5-1	12	TRBJ1-2	TRBD1	CASRTGNYGYTF	TGCGCCAGCCGGACAGGGAACTATGGCTACACCTTC
.	TRBV6-5	15	TRBJ2-2	TRBD2	CASSWSGRSTGELFF	TGTGCCAGCAGTTGGAGCGGGAGAAGCACCGGGGAGCTGTTTTTT
few	TRBV27	17	TRBJ2-6	TRBD1	CASSPRTGAAGANVLTF	TGTGCCAGCAGTCCAAGGACAGGAGCAGCTGGGGCCAACGTCCTGACTTTC
.	TRBV28	16	TRBJ1-2	TRBD1	CASSTEDRAQIYGYTF	TGTGCCAGCAGTACCGAAGACAGGGCACAAATCTATGGCTACACCTTC
.	TRBV5-4	15	TRBJ2-7	TRBD2	CASSERGGSSYEQYF	TGTGCCAGCAGCGAGCGTGGCGGGAGCTCCTACGAGCAGTACTTC
few	TRBV28	12	TRBJ1-3	.	CASSYSGNTIYF	TGTGCCAGCAGTTATTCTGGAAACACCATATATTTT
few	TRBV29-1	11	TRBJ2-4	TRBD1	CSVRQGNIQYF	TGCAGCGTACGACAGGGGAACATTCAGTACTTC
.	TRBV15	14	TRBJ1-4	.	CATSRDQGREKLFF	TGTGCCACCAGCAGAGATCAGGGTCGGGAAAAACTGTTTTTT